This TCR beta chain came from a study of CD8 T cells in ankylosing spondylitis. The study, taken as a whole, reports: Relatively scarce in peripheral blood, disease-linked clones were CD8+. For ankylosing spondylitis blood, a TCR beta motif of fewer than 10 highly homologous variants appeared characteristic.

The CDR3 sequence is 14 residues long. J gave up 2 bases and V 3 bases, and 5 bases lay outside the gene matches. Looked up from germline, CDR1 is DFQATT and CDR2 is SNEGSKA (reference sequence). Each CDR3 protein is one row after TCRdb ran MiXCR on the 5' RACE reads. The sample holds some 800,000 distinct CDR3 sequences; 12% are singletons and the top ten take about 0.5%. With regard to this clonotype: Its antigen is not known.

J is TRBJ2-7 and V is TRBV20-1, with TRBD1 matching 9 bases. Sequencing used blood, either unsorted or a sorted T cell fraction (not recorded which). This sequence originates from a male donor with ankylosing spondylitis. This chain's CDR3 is CSARTGTGTYEQYF. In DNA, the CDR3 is TGCAGTGCTAGGACCGGGACAGGGACCTACGAGCAGTACTTC.